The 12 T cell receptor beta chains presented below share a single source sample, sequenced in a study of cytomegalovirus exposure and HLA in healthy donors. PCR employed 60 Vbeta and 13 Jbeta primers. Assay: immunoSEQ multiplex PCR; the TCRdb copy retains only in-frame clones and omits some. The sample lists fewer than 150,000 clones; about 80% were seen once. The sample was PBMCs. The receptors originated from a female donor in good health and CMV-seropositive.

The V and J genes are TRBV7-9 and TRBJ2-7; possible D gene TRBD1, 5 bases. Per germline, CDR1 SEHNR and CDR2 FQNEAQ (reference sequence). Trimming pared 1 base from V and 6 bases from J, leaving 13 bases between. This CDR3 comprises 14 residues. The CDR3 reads CASSLEGRTPEQYF. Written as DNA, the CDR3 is TGTGCCAGCAGCTTAGAGGGCAGGACACCCGAGCAGTACTTC.

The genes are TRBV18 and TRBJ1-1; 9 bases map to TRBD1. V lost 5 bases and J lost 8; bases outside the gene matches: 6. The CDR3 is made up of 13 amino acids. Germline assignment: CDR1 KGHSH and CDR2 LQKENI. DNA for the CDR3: TGTGCCAGCTCATCCACCGGGACAGGGGAAGCTTTCTTT. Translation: CASSSTGTGEAFF.

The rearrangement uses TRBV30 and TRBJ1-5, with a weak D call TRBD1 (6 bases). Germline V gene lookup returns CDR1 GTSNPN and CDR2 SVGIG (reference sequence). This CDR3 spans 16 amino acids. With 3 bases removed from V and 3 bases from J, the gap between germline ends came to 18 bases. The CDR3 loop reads CAWRATGGADNQPQHF. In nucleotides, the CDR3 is TGTGCCTGGAGGGCGACAGGTGGGGCCGACAATCAGCCCCAGCATTTT.

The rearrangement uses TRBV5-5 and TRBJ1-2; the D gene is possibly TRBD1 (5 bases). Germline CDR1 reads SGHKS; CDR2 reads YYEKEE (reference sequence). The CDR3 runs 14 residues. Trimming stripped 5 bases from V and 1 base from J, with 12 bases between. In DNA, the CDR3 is TGTGCCAGCAGTACCGGCACAGGTAACTATGGCTACACCTTC. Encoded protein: CASSTGTGNYGYTF.

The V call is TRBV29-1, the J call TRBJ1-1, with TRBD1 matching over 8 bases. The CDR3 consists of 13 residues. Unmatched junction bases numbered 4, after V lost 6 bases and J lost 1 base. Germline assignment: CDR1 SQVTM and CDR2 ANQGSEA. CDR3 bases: TGCAGCGTCCCCGGGACAGGGAACACTGAAGCTTTCTTT. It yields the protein CSVPGTGNTEAFF.

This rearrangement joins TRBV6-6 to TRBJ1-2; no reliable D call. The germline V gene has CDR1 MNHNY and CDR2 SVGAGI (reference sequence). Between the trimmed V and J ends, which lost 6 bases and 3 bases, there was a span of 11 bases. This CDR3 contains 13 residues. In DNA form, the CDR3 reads TGTGCCAGCAGCCAGGACGGGGACTATGGCTACACCTTC. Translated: CASSQDGDYGYTF.

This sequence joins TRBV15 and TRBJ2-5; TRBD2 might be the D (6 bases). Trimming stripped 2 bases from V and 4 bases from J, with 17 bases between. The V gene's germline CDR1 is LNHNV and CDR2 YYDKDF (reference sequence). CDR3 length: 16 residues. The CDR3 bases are TGTGCCACCAGCAGACCACCCTCGGAGGGGAGAGAGACCCAGTACTTC. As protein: CATSRPPSEGRETQYF.

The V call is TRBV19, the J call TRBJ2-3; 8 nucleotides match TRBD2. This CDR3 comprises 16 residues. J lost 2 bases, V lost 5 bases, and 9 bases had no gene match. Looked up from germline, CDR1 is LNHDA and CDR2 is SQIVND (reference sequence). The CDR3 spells CASSSRAAGDTDTQYF. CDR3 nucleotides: TGTGCCAGTAGTTCTCGGGCAGCGGGGGACACAGATACGCAGTATTTT. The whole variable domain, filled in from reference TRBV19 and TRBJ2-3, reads DGGITQSPKYLFRKEGQNVTLSCEQNLNHDAMYWYRQDPGQGLRLIYYSQIVNDFQKGDIAEGYSVSREKKESFPLTVTSAQKNPTAFYLCASSSRAAGDTDTQYFGPGTRLTVL.

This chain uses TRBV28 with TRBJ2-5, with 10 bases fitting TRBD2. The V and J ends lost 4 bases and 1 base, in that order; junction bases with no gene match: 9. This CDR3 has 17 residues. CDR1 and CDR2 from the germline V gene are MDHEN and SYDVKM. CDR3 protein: CASSSRRLAGPQETQYF. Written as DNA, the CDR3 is TGTGCCAGCAGTTCCCGAAGACTAGCGGGTCCCCAAGAGACCCAGTACTTC.

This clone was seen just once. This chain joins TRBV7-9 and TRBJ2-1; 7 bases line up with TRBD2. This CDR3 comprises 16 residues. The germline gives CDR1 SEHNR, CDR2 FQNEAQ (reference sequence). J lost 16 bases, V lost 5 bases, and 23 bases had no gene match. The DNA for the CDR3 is TGTGCCAGCAGCACACAGTATCAGTGGGAGGGCAGTTGGTCTTTCTTC. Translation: CASSTQYQWEGSWSFF.

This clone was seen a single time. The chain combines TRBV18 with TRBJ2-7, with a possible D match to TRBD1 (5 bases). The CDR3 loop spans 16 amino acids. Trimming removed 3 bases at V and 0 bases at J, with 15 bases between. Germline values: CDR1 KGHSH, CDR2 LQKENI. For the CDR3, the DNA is TGTGCCAGCTCACCCACTACAGGTTCCCTCTCCTACGAGCAGTACTTC. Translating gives CASSPTTGSLSYEQYF.

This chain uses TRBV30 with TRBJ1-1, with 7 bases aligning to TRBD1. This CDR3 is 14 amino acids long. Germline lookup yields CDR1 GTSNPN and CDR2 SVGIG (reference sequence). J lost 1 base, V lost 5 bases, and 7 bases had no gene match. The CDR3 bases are TGTGCCTGGGACCGGGACAGCTGGAACACTGAAGCTTTCTTT. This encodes CAWDRDSWNTEAFF.